The 32 T cell receptor beta chains listed next were all sequenced from one sample in a study of T cell responses to AZD1222 COVID-19 vaccine. Clones were sequenced by immunoSEQ multiplex PCR, and TCRdb holds only the in-frame ones, with some missing. The sample has around 150,000 clones; approximately 92% are singletons. Specimen: peripheral blood, collected on day 0 of AZD1222 vaccination. The source of these receptors is an adult in good health.

The V call is TRBV10-3, the J call TRBJ1-5; TRBD1 aligns across 8 bases. Germline lookup yields CDR1 ENHRY and CDR2 SYGVKD. The CDR3 consists of 16 residues. After removal of 3 bases from V and 4 bases from J, the junction contained 8 bases not matched to a gene. The CDR3 here is CAISDSGTGPNQPQHF. CDR3 nucleotides: TGTGCCATCAGTGACTCCGGGACAGGACCAAATCAGCCCCAGCATTTT.

The genes are TRBV5-4 and TRBJ2-7, with 10 bases lining up with TRBD2. From germline, CDR1 is SGHNT and CDR2 YYREEE (reference sequence). V gave up 4 bases and J gave up 0 bases; unmatched junction bases: 4. This CDR3 spans 15 amino acids. In DNA, the CDR3 is TGTGCCAGCAGCCTAGCGGGAGTCCCCTCCTACGAGCAGTACTTC. Its translation: CASSLAGVPSYEQYF.

This clone is labeled as medium-sized. V gene TRBV9 combines with J gene TRBJ2-7, with TRBD2 matching over 8 bases. Germline V gene lookup returns CDR1 SGDLS and CDR2 YYNGEE. With V trimmed by 4 bases and J by 0 bases, 15 bases remained unmatched. The CDR3 extends over 18 amino acids. CDR3 sequence: CASSPRGGDNPPSYEQYF. For the CDR3, the DNA is TGTGCCAGCAGCCCCCGGGGGGGCGACAACCCTCCCTCCTACGAGCAGTACTTC.

This chain links TRBV5-6 with TRBJ1-4; D remains unclear. CDR3 size: 15 residues. V was cut by 2 bases and J by 0 bases, with 8 bases left in between. Germline V lookup: CDR1 SGHDT, CDR2 YYEEEE. The CDR3 nucleotides are TGTGCCAGCAGCTTTAGGCAGACAACTAATGAAAAACTGTTTTTT. Translating it yields CASSFRQTTNEKLFF.

Here the CDR3 reads CASSQDGGQQETQYF. The CDR3 DNA reads TGTGCCAGCAGCCAAGACGGGGGACAGCAAGAGACCCAGTACTTC. The rearrangement uses TRBV3-1 (or the pseudogene TRBV3-2) and TRBJ2-5, with TRBD1 as a possible D gene (7 bases). Trimming pared 0 bases from V and 2 bases from J, leaving 10 bases between. Germline assignment: CDR1 LGHDT and CDR2 YNNKEL (reference sequence). There are 15 residues in the CDR3.

The rearrangement joins TRBV3-1 (or the pseudogene TRBV3-2) to TRBJ2-7; 10 bases fit TRBD2. From germline, CDR1 is LGHDT and CDR2 YNNKEL (reference sequence). V was pared by 1 base and J by 2 bases, with 8 bases of the junction left unmatched. The CDR3 is made up of 17 amino acids. CDR3 loop: CASSQGTSGGYPYEQYF. CDR3 coding DNA: TGTGCCAGCAGCCAAGGGACTAGCGGAGGTTATCCCTACGAGCAGTACTTC.

J is TRBJ2-7 and V is TRBV6-2 or TRBV6-3; 10 bases line up with TRBD1. J was trimmed by 0 bases and V by 5 bases; bases with no gene match: 7. The length of the CDR3 is 16 residues. CDR1 and CDR2 from the germline V gene are MNHEY and SVGEGT. The DNA for the CDR3 is TGTGCCAGCAGTCCCCGGACAGGGGGTAGCTCCTACGAGCAGTACTTC. This gives the protein CASSPRTGGSSYEQYF.

CDR3: CASSFPTPQHF. The DNA for the CDR3 is TGTGCCAGCAGTTTCCCCACGCCCCAGCATTTT. This chain links TRBV28 with TRBJ1-5, with unresolved D. Germline assignment: CDR1 MDHEN and CDR2 SYDVKM. The CDR3 consists of 11 residues. Trimming cost V 3 bases and J 9 bases, with 6 bases left between them.

The chain uses TRBV15 and TRBJ2-7, with a weak D call TRBD2 (5 bases). This CDR3 is built from 14 residues. The V gene lost 4 bases and the J gene lost 5 bases, with 15 bases spanning the gap. CDR1 is LNHNV, CDR2 YYDKDF, per germline (reference sequence). The CDR3 DNA follows: TGTGCCACCAGCATACTGGACGGAGGCCACGAGCAGTACTTC. It yields the protein CATSILDGGHEQYF.

V gene TRBV18 combines with J gene TRBJ1-5; TRBD1 matches 9 bases. Losses at the gene ends were 3 bases for V and 7 bases for J; bases not matched to a gene: 7. Per germline, CDR1 KGHSH and CDR2 LQKENI. The CDR3 consists of 15 residues. CDR3 DNA sequence: TGTGCCAGCTCACCGGGACAGGGCAACCAACAGCCCCAGCATTTT. This gives the protein CASSPGQGNQQPQHF.

The V gene is TRBV3-1 (or the pseudogene TRBV3-2), the J gene TRBJ2-3; perhaps TRBD2 as D (6 bases). The CDR3 consists of 17 residues. V was shortened by 4 bases and J by 0 bases, with 17 bases between the two germline ends. In germline, CDR1 is LGHDT, CDR2 YNNKEL (reference sequence). The CDR3 region is CASSRASVLSSTDTQYF. In nucleotides, the CDR3 is TGTGCCAGCAGCCGGGCTAGCGTCCTATCTAGCACAGATACGCAGTATTTT.

The chain couples TRBV9 to TRBJ2-1; D is unresolved. Germline V gene data show CDR1 as SGDLS and CDR2 as YYNGEE. Deletions cut 6 bases from V and 0 bases from J, with 16 bases between. This CDR3 has 16 residues. CDR3 bases: TGTGCCAGCACCCGATCTCCAGATTTCTCCTACAATGAGCAGTTCTTC. It specifies CASTRSPDFSYNEQFF.

The chain employs TRBV7-2 and TRBJ2-7, with 11 bases that match TRBD1. J lost 4 bases, V lost 5 bases, and 7 bases had no gene match. Germline CDR1 reads SGHTA; CDR2 reads FQGNSA. CDR3 size: 15 residues. The CDR3 DNA reads TGTGCCAGCAGCCCAGGACAGGGGGCTTTTTACGAGCAGTACTTC. This codes for CASSPGQGAFYEQYF.

The chain joins TRBV10-3 to TRBJ1-3; D perhaps matches TRBD1 (6 bases). Germline values: CDR1 ENHRY, CDR2 SYGVKD. Trimming cost V 6 bases and J 0 bases, with 9 bases left between them. The CDR3 spans 14 residues. The CDR3 protein is CAISRGGSGNTIYF. Here the CDR3 DNA reads TGTGCCATCAGCCGAGGGGGCTCTGGAAACACCATATATTTT.

V usage is TRBV6-5 and J usage is TRBJ2-3; D is perhaps TRBD1 (7 bases). The length of the CDR3 is 14 residues. V was trimmed by 6 bases and J by 0 bases, leaving 10 bases between them. Germline V gene lookup returns CDR1 MNHEY and CDR2 SVGAGI. This CDR3 is CASRQGRSTDTQYF. CDR3 DNA: TGTGCCAGCAGACAGGGGAGGAGCACAGATACGCAGTATTTT.

V gene TRBV6-4 combines with J gene TRBJ1-4, with 7 positions matching TRBD1. Germline CDR1 MRHNA, CDR2 SNTAGT. This CDR3 comprises 18 residues. V dropped 3 bases and J dropped 3; count of bases not matched to a gene: 13. CDR3 DNA sequence: TGTGCCAGCAGTGATCCTTCCGCAGGGGGGATGCCTAATGAAAAACTGTTTTTT. Encoded protein: CASSDPSAGGMPNEKLFF.

This clone was picked up one time. The gene calls are TRBV7-2 and TRBJ2-7; 8 nucleotides align to TRBD2. From germline, CDR1 is SGHTA and CDR2 FQGNSA. V shed 1 base and J 0 bases; nucleotides not matched to a gene: 5. This CDR3 region has 16 residues. In DNA form, the CDR3 reads TGTGCCAGCAGCTTAGTTGACGGGAGGGCCTCCTACGAGCAGTACTTC. This translates into CASSLVDGRASYEQYF.

Of note for this clone: The DNA is omitted, as the CDR3 cannot be located on it reliably, and the CDR3 follows TCRdb's listing. The rearrangement uses TRBV21-1 and TRBJ2-1; the table's D gene call, TRBD2, was not cross checked with the DNA. TRBV21-1 is shown as a pseudogene. The CDR3 length is 19 residues, termini included. The CDR3 protein is CASSKVASGSSNDYNEQFF.

CDR3 coding DNA: TGTGCCAGCAGCGTAGACAAGCGGGGGGGCAAAGAGACCCAGTACTTC. Its translation is CASSVDKRGGKETQYF. The chain employs TRBV9 and TRBJ2-5; TRBD2 aligns across 10 bases. Germline CDR1 and CDR2: SGDLS and YYNGEE. The CDR3 consists of 16 residues. J was trimmed by 3 bases and V by 0 bases; bases with no gene match: 5.

This CDR3 reads CASSYTPDTEAFF. DNA of the CDR3: TGTGCCAGCAGTTACACCCCAGACACTGAAGCTTTCTTT. J is TRBJ1-1 and V is TRBV6-5; no firm D call. The germline CDR1 and CDR2 sequences are MNHEY and SVGAGI. The CDR3 is 13 amino acids. Trimming left V 2 bases short and J 3 bases short, with 7 bases between.

The chain carries TRBV2 and TRBJ2-2; 12 bases line up with TRBD2. The germline gives CDR1 SNHLY, CDR2 FYNNEI. The CDR3 has 16 amino acids. Unmatched junction bases numbered 9, after V lost 7 bases and J lost 6 bases. CDR3 protein: CASNPTSGGRSGELFF. The CDR3 DNA reads TGTGCCAGCAACCCTACTAGCGGGGGGAGGTCCGGGGAGCTGTTTTTT.

The V and J genes are TRBV6-6 and TRBJ1-4; TRBD1 matches at 7 bases. J was trimmed by 7 bases and V by 5 bases; bases with no gene match: 10. The CDR3 contains 15 residues. The germline gives CDR1 MNHNY, CDR2 SVGAGI (reference sequence). The CDR3 loop is CASSTRQGPTEKLFF. In nucleotides, the CDR3 is TGTGCCAGCAGTACCCGACAGGGTCCGACTGAAAAACTGTTTTTT.

This chain connects TRBV4-1 to TRBJ1-2; TRBD1 aligns across 9 bases. Germline loops: CDR1 MGHRA, CDR2 YSYEKL. V shed 6 bases and J 2 bases; nucleotides not matched to a gene: 1. The CDR3 is 13 residues long. CDR3 bases: TGCGCCAGCAGGGGGACAGGGAACTATGGCTACACCTTC. It codes for CASRGTGNYGYTF.

The CDR3 bases are TGCGCCAGCAGTCCACAGGGAGACTATGGCTACACCTTC. It codes for CASSPQGDYGYTF. V and J are TRBV10-1 and TRBJ1-2, with a tentative D call TRBD1 (6 bases). With 5 bases removed from V and 3 bases from J, the gap between germline ends came to 10 bases. Germline CDR1 reads WNHNN; CDR2 reads SYGVQD (reference sequence). The CDR3 has 13 residues.

The chain uses TRBV5-1 and TRBJ1-6, with a possible D match to TRBD1 (6 bases). There are 15 residues in the CDR3. The ends were cut back, 6 bases at V and 7 bases at J, with 17 bases in the middle. Per the germline V gene, CDR1 is SGHRS and CDR2 is YFSETQ. CDR3 nucleotides: TGCGCCAGCACCCCAAGGTACAGGGACAATTCACCCCTCCACTTT. Protein product: CASTPRYRDNSPLHF.

The chain combines TRBV7-8 with TRBJ1-1; 11 nucleotides agree with TRBD1. Germline V gives CDR1 SGHVS, CDR2 FQNEAQ. V gave up 4 bases and J gave up 5 bases; unmatched junction bases: 3. The CDR3 contains 14 residues. This CDR3 reads CASSWTGGFTEAFF. The CDR3 nucleotides read TGTGCCAGCAGCTGGACAGGGGGCTTTACTGAAGCTTTCTTT.

The count of this clone is one. The V call is TRBV28, the J call TRBJ1-4; D not certain. The CDR3 covers 12 residues. CDR1 is MDHEN and CDR2 is SYDVKM in the germline V gene. Trimming stripped 4 bases from V and 12 bases from J, with 12 bases between. The CDR3 nucleotides read TGTGCCAGCAGTTCCTCGCCCGGGCAACTGTTTTTT. It codes for CASSSSPGQLFF.

V and J are TRBV4-2 and TRBJ1-4; D is undetermined. CDR1 is LGHNA and CDR2 is YNFKEQ in the germline V gene. V was pared by 0 bases and J by 0 bases, with 14 bases between. CDR3 length: 18 amino acids. The CDR3 bases are TGTGCCAGCAGCCAAGATCCGGTTAACCTGGCAACTAATGAAAAACTGTTTTTT. Protein: CASSQDPVNLATNEKLFF.

The chain links TRBV28 to TRBJ1-5, with D unresolved. Germline CDR1 MDHEN, CDR2 SYDVKM. This CDR3 region has 15 residues. Trimming stripped 1 base from V and 4 bases from J, with 11 bases between. For the CDR3, the DNA is TGTGCCAGCAGTTTATCCGGTGGAGGGAATCAGCCCCAGCATTTT. As protein: CASSLSGGGNQPQHF.

The V and J genes are TRBV10-3 and TRBJ2-7, with TRBD2 matching over 11 bases. There are 17 residues in the CDR3. Looked up from germline, CDR1 is ENHRY and CDR2 is SYGVKD. J was trimmed by 2 bases and V by 4 bases; bases with no gene match: 10. CDR3 nucleotides: TGTGCCATCAGTGCCAATACCGGGACTAGCGGAACCTACGAGCAGTACTTC. Translated, it gives CAISANTGTSGTYEQYF.

The rearrangement joins TRBV11-2 to TRBJ1-1, with D unclear. Germline V gene lookup returns CDR1 SGHAT and CDR2 FQNNGV. This CDR3 is 12 amino acids long. V was clipped by 1 base and J by 3 bases, with 3 bases between them. The CDR3 region is CASSLVDTEAFF. The CDR3 coding sequence is TGTGCCAGCAGCTTAGTCGACACTGAAGCTTTCTTT.

The chain joins TRBV2 to TRBJ2-7, with 7 nucleotides matching TRBD2. The CDR3 totals 14 residues. CDR1 and CDR2 (germline): SNHLY, FYNNEI. Germline trimming cut 6 bases from V and 3 bases from J; bases unmatched to any gene: 8. The CDR3 region has the DNA TGTGCCAGCAGGCCCCGGGGGGAAGACTACGAGCAGTACTTC. Translated, it gives CASRPRGEDYEQYF.